Listed here are 7 T cell receptor beta chains from one sample, sequenced in a study of T cell responses to AZD1222 COVID-19 vaccine. TCRdb's table, derived via immunoSEQ multiplex PCR, lists solely in-frame clones and lacks some. The table records 150,000 to 200,000 clones, about nine tenths of them present only once. The source was peripheral blood, collected on day 0 of AZD1222 vaccination. These receptor sequences come from an adult in good health.

The V and J genes are TRBV19 and TRBJ2-3, with 14 nucleotides matching TRBD2. Trimming at V came to 5 bases and at J to 6 bases, leaving 4 bases not matched to a gene. This CDR3 is 15 amino acids long. Germline assignment: CDR1 LNHDA and CDR2 SQIVND (reference sequence). CDR3 region: CASSATSGGVDTQYF. In DNA form, the CDR3 reads TGTGCCAGTAGTGCGACTAGCGGGGGGGTCGATACGCAGTATTTT.

This chain connects TRBV28 to TRBJ2-7; D perhaps matches TRBD1 (5 bases). The CDR3 contains 15 residues. The germline V gene encodes CDR1 MDHEN and CDR2 SYDVKM. V was pared by 6 bases and J by 0 bases, with 15 bases between. DNA for the CDR3: TGTGCCAGCAGCCCACAGGTGTGGGACTCCTACGAGCAGTACTTC. Translated, it gives CASSPQVWDSYEQYF.

The chain couples TRBV11-2 to TRBJ2-1; possible D gene TRBD1, 7 bases. The CDR3 length is 14 residues. Between the trimmed V and J ends, which lost 2 bases and 7 bases, there was a span of 12 bases. Germline loops: CDR1 SGHAT, CDR2 FQNNGV. CDR3 nucleotides: TGTGCCAGCAGCTTAATCCCAGGGGGGAATGAGCAGTTCTTC. It specifies CASSLIPGGNEQFF.

To note about this clone: Within the sample, other DNA sequences also encode this same CDR3. V gene TRBV4-1 combines with J gene TRBJ1-2, with TRBD1 as a possible D gene (5 bases). The V and J ends lost 1 base and 2 bases respectively, with 8 bases between them. The V gene's germline CDR1 is MGHRA and CDR2 YSYEKL. CDR3 length: 14 amino acids. CDR3 amino acids: CASSQGTGNYGYTF. In nucleotides, the CDR3 is TGCGCCAGCAGCCAAGGTACAGGCAACTATGGCTACACCTTC.

The J gene is TRBJ2-1, the V gene TRBV11-3, with 14 bases aligning to TRBD2. Germline values: CDR1 SGHNT, CDR2 YENEEA. The CDR3 has 16 residues. Unmatched junction bases numbered 6, after V lost 5 bases and J lost 6 bases. The CDR3: CASSPRLAGGLNEQFF. CDR3 sequence (DNA): TGTGCCAGCAGCCCCAGACTAGCGGGAGGGCTCAATGAGCAGTTCTTC. The whole variable domain, filled in from reference TRBV11-3 and TRBJ2-1, reads EAGVVQSPRYKIIEKKQPVAFWCNPISGHNTLYWYLQNLGQGPELLIRYENEEAVDDSQLPKDRFSAERLKGVDSTLKIQPAELGDSAVYLCASSPRLAGGLNEQFFGPGTRLTVL.

This clone occurred once. This chain joins TRBV4-2 and TRBJ2-2, with TRBD2 identical over 7 bases. J was trimmed by 6 bases and V by 4 bases; bases with no gene match: 14. Germline assignment: CDR1 LGHNA and CDR2 YNFKEQ. The CDR3 has 17 residues. The CDR3: CASSRGSGYKGAGELFF. For the CDR3, the DNA is TGTGCCAGCAGCCGCGGGAGCGGCTATAAAGGGGCCGGGGAGCTGTTTTTT.

V and J are TRBV5-6 and TRBJ2-7, with D perhaps being TRBD1 or TRBD2 (5 bases each). Per the germline V gene, CDR1 is SGHDT and CDR2 is YYEEEE. CDR3 size: 13 residues. The V gene lost 5 bases and the J gene lost 3 bases, with 12 bases spanning the gap. CDR3 in DNA: TGTGCCAGCAGGAGTGGGGGAGTCTACGAGCAGTACTTC. It translates to CASRSGGVYEQYF.